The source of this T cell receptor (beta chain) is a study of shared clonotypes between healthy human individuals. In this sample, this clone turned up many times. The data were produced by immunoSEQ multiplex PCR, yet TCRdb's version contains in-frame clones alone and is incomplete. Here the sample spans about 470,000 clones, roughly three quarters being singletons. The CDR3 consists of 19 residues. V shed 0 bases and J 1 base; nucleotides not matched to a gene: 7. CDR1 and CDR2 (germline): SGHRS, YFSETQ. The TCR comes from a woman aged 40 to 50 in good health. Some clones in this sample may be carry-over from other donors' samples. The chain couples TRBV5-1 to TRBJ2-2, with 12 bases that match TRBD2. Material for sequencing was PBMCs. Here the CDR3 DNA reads TGCGCCAGCAGCTTGGCACTACTAGCGGGAGGCCAGAACACCGGGGAGCTGTTTTTT. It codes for CASSLALLAGGQNTGELFF.